This T cell receptor (beta chain) stems from a study of human T cells and chemical hapten exposure. As for the study in general: Sensitization involved placing 2% DPC onto a 2 cm by 2 cm region of upper inner arm skin.

Indicated time point: patch test 1, 2 weeks after DPC sensitization. Sample treatment: therapeutic diphenylcyclopropenone sensitization with weekly scalp DPC. TCRdb reprocessed the RACE reads via MiXCR and lists one record per CDR3 protein. The data contain some 81,000 distinct CDR3 sequences, about 8% of them singletons. A word on this clonotype: As yet, its antigen is unknown.

General study points: Expanded TCRs were compared with controls, and the expanded TCRs formed significantly more large CDR3 similarity clusters.

The TCR originated in a woman aged 30 to 39 with alopecia areata. Some clones in this sample may be carry-over from other donors' samples. Sequences were derived from whole blood, sampled in connection with sensitization to the hapten diphenylcyclopropenone (DPC).

The CDR3 DNA reads as TGCAGTGCTTCCCGGAGGCTAGCGGGGGAAGATACGCAGTATTTT. Protein product: CSASRRLAGEDTQYF. V and J are TRBV20-1 and TRBJ2-3; 10 bases line up with TRBD2. V lost 5 bases and J lost 5; bases outside the gene matches: 10. The V gene's germline CDR1 is DFQATT and CDR2 SNEGSKA (reference sequence). The CDR3 has 15 residues.